This entry lists 10 T cell receptor beta chains sequenced from one sample in a study of memory CD4+ T cells and cytomegalovirus serostatus. The sort gate was single viable CD3+CD4+CD8-CD45RO+ cells for memory CD4+ T cells. Profiling relied on immunoSEQ multiplex PCR, and the TCRdb table lists in-frame clones only, not all of them. The sample lists just under 95,000 clones, about four fifths seen once, with 3.6% in the top ten. Sequenced sample: memory CD4+ T cells from blood. The receptors originated from an adult in good health and CMV-seropositive.

The chain links TRBV29-1 to TRBJ2-2; perhaps D is TRBD1 or TRBD2 (5 bases each). Germline loops: CDR1 SQVTM, CDR2 ANQGSEA. The CDR3 contains 13 residues. Trimming cost V 8 bases and J 2 bases, with 12 bases left between them. CDR3 bases: TGCAGCTACGGGACGGAAAACACCGGGGAGCTGTTTTTT. Its protein product is CSYGTENTGELFF.

Here the CDR3 reads CASSLEVQMEQYF. The CDR3 DNA reads TGTGCCAGCAGCTTAGAGGTCCAAATGGAGCAGTACTTC. This chain links TRBV7-6 with TRBJ2-7; D is uncertain. V lost 1 base and J lost 7, with 11 bases in between. CDR3 size: 13 residues. Germline V gene sequence: CDR1 SGHVS, CDR2 FNYEAQ.

This clone was seen more than once but under ten times. The J gene is TRBJ2-1, the V gene TRBV19, with D unclear. CDR1 is LNHDA, CDR2 SQIVND, per germline (reference sequence). The CDR3 is made up of 11 amino acids. V dropped 4 bases and J dropped 7 bases, with 5 bases sitting between them. CDR3 nucleotide sequence: TGTGCCAGTAGTAAGTGGAATGAGCAGTTCTTC. Its translation is CASSKWNEQFF. Using reference TRBV19 and TRBJ2-1 for the parts outside the CDR3, the full variable domain is DGGITQSPKYLFRKEGQNVTLSCEQNLNHDAMYWYRQDPGQGLRLIYYSQIVNDFQKGDIAEGYSVSREKKESFPLTVTSAQKNPTAFYLCASSKWNEQFFGPGTRLTVL.

There are a few counts of this clone. The chain recombines TRBV29-1 with TRBJ2-3; 10 nucleotides line up with TRBD2. The trim removed 3 bases at V and 6 bases at J, leaving 9 bases unmatched. The CDR3 covers 15 residues. The germline V gene encodes CDR1 SQVTM and CDR2 ANQGSEA. The CDR3 region is CSVEPHGSGRDTQYF. CDR3 nucleotides: TGCAGCGTTGAGCCCCATGGTAGCGGGAGGGATACGCAGTATTTT.

Written as DNA, the CDR3 is TGTGCCAGCAGGGAACAAGGCACAGATACGCAGTATTTT. The encoded protein is CASREQGTDTQYF. The chain uses TRBV6-5 and TRBJ2-3; D remains unclear. Between the trimmed V and J ends, which lost 6 bases and 1 base, there was a span of 8 bases. CDR3 length: 13 amino acids. Germline-derived CDR1 and CDR2 are MNHEY and SVGAGI.

The rearrangement uses TRBV5-1 and TRBJ1-1; no firm D call. Germline V gives CDR1 SGHRS, CDR2 YFSETQ. The V and J ends lost 0 bases and 4 bases respectively, with 13 bases between them. This CDR3 comprises 15 residues. The chain's CDR3 is CASSLGGIGGTEAFF. In nucleotides, the CDR3 is TGCGCCAGCAGCTTGGGAGGCATCGGAGGCACTGAAGCTTTCTTT.

The V gene is TRBV2, the J gene TRBJ2-7; D not certain. The germline CDR1 and CDR2 sequences are SNHLY and FYNNEI. V lost 3 bases and J lost 6, with 6 bases in between. The CDR3 consists of 11 residues. CDR3 sequence reads: CASSEWIEQYF. In DNA form, the CDR3 reads TGTGCCAGCAGTGAGTGGATCGAGCAGTACTTC.

The V gene is TRBV29-1, the J gene TRBJ2-7; 7 bases agree with TRBD1. Per the germline V gene, CDR1 is SQVTM and CDR2 is ANQGSEA. V was clipped by 7 bases and J by 0 bases; unmatched bases: 9. The CDR3 covers 14 residues. The CDR3 spells CSALQDRSSYEQYF. CDR3 DNA sequence: TGCAGCGCCCTCCAGGACAGGAGCTCCTACGAGCAGTACTTC.

The CDR3 DNA reads as TGTGCCAGCAGCCACACTAGAAAGCGCTACACCGGGGAGCTGTTTTTT. Translated, it gives CASSHTRKRYTGELFF. The chain links TRBV14 to TRBJ2-2, with D possibly being TRBD2 (5 bases). Trimming took off 3 bases at V and 3 bases at J, with 14 bases between the two ends. Germline-derived CDR1 and CDR2 are SGHDN and FVKESK. This CDR3 comprises 16 residues.

The rearrangement links TRBV6-7 to TRBJ1-2, with D hard to call. TRBV6-7 is noted as an ORF with a role that remains uncertain. V lost 4 bases, J lost 4 bases, and 13 bases lay in between. This CDR3 contains 14 residues. CDR3 protein: CASSSPLSSYGYTF. CDR3 DNA sequence: TGTGCCAGCAGTTCCCCGTTGAGCTCCTATGGCTACACCTTC.